Sequencing of this T cell receptor beta chain was carried out in a study of CD8+ T cells in alopecia areata. In the study overall: Patients received oral tofacitinib, 5 to 10 mg twice daily, for moderate-to-severe alopecia areata. A 6-month period off drug followed tofacitinib, which lasted 6 to 18 months. Study-level points and caveats: Normal scalp had lower clonality than lesional scalp, with alopecia totalis/universalis lesions showing this most strongly. Sequencing of scalp tissue also captures the resident alphabeta T cells of normal skin.

This CDR3 has 12 amino acids. The J segment lost 3 bases and the V segment lost 7 bases, leaving 5 bases of the junction unmatched. Looked up from germline, CDR1 is GTSNPN and CDR2 is SVGIG (reference sequence). Extracted RNA was reverse transcribed into cDNA, the sequencing template. Sequencing used immunoSEQ multiplex PCR; TCRdb keeps in-frame clones, though not all of them. The sample contains roughly 250,000 clones, 65% to 70% of which appear only once. This clone was counted a few times. What it binds is unknown. This chain connects TRBV30 to TRBJ2-5; 7 positions match TRBD2. Specimen: CD4+ T cells sorted from blood, collected at week 0. This clonotype was sampled from a human donor with alopecia areata. The CDR3 is CAFERGKETQYF. CDR3 sequence (DNA): TGTGCCTTCGAGCGGGGTAAAGAGACCCAGTACTTC.